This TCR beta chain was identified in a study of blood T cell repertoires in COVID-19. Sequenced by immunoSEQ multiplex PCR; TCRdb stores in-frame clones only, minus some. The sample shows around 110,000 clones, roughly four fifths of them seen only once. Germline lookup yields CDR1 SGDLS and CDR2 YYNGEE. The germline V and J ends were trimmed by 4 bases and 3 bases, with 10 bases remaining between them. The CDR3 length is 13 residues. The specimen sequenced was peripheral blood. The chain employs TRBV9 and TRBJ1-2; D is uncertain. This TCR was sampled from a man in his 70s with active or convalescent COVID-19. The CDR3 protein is CASSTRFDYGYTF. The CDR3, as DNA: TGTGCCAGCAGCACCCGGTTCGACTATGGCTACACCTTC.